The entry that follows covers one T cell receptor beta chain sequence. The PCR ran on 60 Vbeta and 13 Jbeta primers. Measured with immunoSEQ multiplex PCR; TCRdb has only the in-frame clones, and not every one. The table shows some 140,000 clones, with 75% to 90% occurring only once. The record originates from a study of cytomegalovirus exposure and HLA in healthy donors. The CDR3 is 16 residues long. Per germline, CDR1 MNHEY and CDR2 SVGAGI. V was pared by 1 base and J by 6 bases, with 15 bases between. This TCR derives from a woman aged 30 to 39 in good health and CMV-seropositive. The sample was PBMCs. The chain couples TRBV6-5 to TRBJ1-4, with D possibly matching TRBD1 (6 bases). CDR3 DNA sequence: TGTGCCAGCAGTTACTTCGGGGGGCGAAAGGATGAAAAACTGTTTTTT. Encoded protein: CASSYFGGRKDEKLFF.